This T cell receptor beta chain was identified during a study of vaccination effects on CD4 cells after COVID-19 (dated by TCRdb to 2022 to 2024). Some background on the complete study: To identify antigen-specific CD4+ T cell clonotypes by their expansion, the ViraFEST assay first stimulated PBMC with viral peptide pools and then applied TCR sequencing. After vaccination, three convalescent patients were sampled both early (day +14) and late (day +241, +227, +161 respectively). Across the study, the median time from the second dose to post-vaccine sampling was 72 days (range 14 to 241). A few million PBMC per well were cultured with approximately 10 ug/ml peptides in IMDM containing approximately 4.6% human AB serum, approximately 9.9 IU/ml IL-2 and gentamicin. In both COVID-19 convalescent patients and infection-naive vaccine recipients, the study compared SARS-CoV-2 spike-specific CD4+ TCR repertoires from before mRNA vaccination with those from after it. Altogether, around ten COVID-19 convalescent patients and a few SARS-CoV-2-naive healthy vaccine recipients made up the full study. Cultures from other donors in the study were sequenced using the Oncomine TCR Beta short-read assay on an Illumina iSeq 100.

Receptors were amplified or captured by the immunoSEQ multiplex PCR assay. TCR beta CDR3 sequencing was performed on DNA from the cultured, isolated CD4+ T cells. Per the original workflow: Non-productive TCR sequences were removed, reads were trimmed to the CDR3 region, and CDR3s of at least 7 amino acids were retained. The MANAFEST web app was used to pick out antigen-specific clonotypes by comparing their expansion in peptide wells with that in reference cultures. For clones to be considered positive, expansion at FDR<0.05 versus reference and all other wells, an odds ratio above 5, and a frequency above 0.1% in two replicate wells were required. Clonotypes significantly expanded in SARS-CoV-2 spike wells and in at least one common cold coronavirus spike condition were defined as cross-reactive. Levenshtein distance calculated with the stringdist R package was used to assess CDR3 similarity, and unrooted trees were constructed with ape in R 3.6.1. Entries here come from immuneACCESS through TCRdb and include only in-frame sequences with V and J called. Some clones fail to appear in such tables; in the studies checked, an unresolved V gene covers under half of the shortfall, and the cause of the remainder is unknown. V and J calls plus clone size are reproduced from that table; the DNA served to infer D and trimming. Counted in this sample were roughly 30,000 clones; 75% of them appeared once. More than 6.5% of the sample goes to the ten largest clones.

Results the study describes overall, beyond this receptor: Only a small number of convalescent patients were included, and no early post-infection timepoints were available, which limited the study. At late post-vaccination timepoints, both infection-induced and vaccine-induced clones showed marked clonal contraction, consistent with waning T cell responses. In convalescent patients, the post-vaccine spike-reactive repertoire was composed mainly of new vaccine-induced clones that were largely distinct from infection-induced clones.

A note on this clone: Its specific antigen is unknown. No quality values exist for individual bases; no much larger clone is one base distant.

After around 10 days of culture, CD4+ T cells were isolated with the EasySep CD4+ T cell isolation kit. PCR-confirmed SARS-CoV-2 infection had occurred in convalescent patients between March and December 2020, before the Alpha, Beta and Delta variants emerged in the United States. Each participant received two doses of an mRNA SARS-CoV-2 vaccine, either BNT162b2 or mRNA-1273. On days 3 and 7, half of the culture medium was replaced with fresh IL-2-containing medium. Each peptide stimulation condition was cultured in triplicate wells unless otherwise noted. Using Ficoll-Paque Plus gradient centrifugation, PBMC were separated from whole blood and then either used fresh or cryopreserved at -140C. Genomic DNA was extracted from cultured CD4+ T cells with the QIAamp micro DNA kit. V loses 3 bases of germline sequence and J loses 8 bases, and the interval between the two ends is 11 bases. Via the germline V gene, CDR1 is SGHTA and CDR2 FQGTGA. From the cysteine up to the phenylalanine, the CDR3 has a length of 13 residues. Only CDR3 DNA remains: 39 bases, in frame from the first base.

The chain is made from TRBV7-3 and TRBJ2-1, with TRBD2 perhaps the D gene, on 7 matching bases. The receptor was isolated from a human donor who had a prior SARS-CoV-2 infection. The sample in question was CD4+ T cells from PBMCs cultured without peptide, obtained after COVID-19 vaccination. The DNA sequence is TGTGCCAGCAGCTTGGGGGGGCGGGATGAGCAGTTCTTC. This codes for CASSLGGRDEQFF.